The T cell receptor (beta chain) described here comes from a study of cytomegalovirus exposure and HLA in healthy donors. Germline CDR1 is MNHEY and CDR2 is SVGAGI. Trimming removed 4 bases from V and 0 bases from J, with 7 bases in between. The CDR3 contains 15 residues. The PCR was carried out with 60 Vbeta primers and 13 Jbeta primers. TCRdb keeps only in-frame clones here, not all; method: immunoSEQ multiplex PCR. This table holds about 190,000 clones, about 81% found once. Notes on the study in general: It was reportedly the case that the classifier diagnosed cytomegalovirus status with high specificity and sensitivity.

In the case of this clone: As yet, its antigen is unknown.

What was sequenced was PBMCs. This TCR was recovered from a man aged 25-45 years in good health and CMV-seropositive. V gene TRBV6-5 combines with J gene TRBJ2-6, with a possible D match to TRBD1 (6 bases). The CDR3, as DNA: TGTGCCAGCAGTTGGGACAACTCTGGGGCCAACGTCCTGACTTTC. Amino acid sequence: CASSWDNSGANVLTF.